This T cell receptor beta chain was identified during a study of shared clonotypes between healthy human individuals (dated by TCRdb to the early 2020s). General notes on the study: Three men and two women, aged 18 to 49 years, made up the cohort. For each donor, three plates each were used for CD4 naive and CD4 memory, two plates were used for CD8 naive, and one plate was used for CD8 memory. To estimate repertoire size and how much clonotype sharing occurs between individuals, the study deeply sequenced the blood TCR repertoires of roughly 5 healthy adults. Libraries were prepared and TCR repertoires were sequenced by different laboratories using diverse techniques, in order to increase sequencing depth and limit assay-specific biases. Leukapheresis yielded between about 0.94 and 9 billion PBMCs per donor. Overall study outcomes, separate from this receptor: The genetic and exposure-history diversity represented was limited by the small number of donors. Incomplete sequencing was indicated by rarefaction of sorted-subset datasets, despite the large sequencing depth. Naive subsets generally had larger estimated clonotype richness than memory subsets. Pairwise subsampling led to the expectation that sequencing depth would affect the degree of clonotype sharing among donors. Sharing across several donors was observed for around 4.8% of naive CD4, about 3.2% of naive CD8, 2% to 2.5% of memory CD4, and around 0.42% of memory CD8 clonotypes. Compared with non-shared clonotypes, clonotypes shared by all four sorted-subset donors had higher generation probabilities. Sampling was limited to blood, and TCR repertoires in tissue likely differ from TCR repertoires in blood.

The donors were healthy, HIV-negative adults who had no recently reported acute infections or vaccinations. Every donor was a Caucasian adult living in Nashville, Tennessee, USA. CD4+ T cells were enriched by magnetic negative selection; naive cells were then positively selected on CD45RA, and the negative fraction formed the memory subset. After blood collection by leukapheresis, PBMCs were isolated using Ficoll-Histopaque density gradient centrifugation and then cryopreserved in the vapor phase of liquid nitrogen. Analytical flow cytometry was used to check the purity and quantity of each magnetically sorted T cell population. From each sorted fraction, genomic DNA was isolated and quantified by UV absorbance on a Nanodrop 2000c. In the case of this clone: Its antigen is not yet known. Base qualities were left out, and no much larger clone turns up one base away.

Using the deep immunoSEQ assay, multiplex PCR amplified TCR CDR3 regions from genomic DNA. Extracted genomic DNA from each cell subset was spread evenly across all wells of several immunoSEQ 96-well plates, with each plate serving as a replicate. For sorted subsets, approximately 190 ng genomic DNA, equal to 25,000 to 35,000 T cell genomes, was loaded into each replicate PCR. Purified libraries were quantified with a Qubit 3.0 fluorometer, sized on a Bioanalyzer 2100, and re-quantified with the KAPA Library Quantification kit. Each immunoSEQ 96-well plate was sequenced on its own single-read 150-cycle Illumina NextSeq 550 flow cell. Processing in the source paper ran as follows. The immunoSEQ output contained only junctional sequences without quality scores, so filtering could not match that applied to full-length reads. Sequences were annotated with PyIR, a Python wrapper for IgBLAST v1.9, using IMGT germline references to assign V/J genes and CDR3. Any read was removed if the V/J assignment was weak (E-value above 1e-6), the CDR3 was missing, or the read contained stop codons, out-of-frame junctions, or ambiguous translated residues. A V3J clonotype was defined by an identical inferred V gene, J gene, and CDR3 amino acid sequence. Percentage overlap between repertoires was calculated by dividing the number of shared unique clonotypes by the size of the smaller repertoire. Three approaches were used to assess repertoire richness: RTK rarefaction, the Chao1 estimator, and Recon v2.1 estimates of unobserved clonotypes. Generation probabilities for all TCRbeta clonotypes obtained by the gDNA method from several donors were computed using OLGA. The clones in this table, taken by TCRdb from immuneACCESS, are in-frame only. Not every clone is retained; where verified, under half of the shortfall comes from an unresolved V gene, and the cause of the rest is unknown. That table supplies the V and J calls and clone size; D and trimming were determined from the DNA. This sample gives roughly 2.2 million clones in total; approximately 93% of them show up just once. Under 0.45% of the sample belongs to the ten largest clones.

Via the germline V gene, CDR1 is SQVTM and CDR2 ANQGSEA. Taken from cysteine to phenylalanine, the CDR3 has 15 residues. Of all the DNA, just the CDR3 is kept, 45 bases in frame from base 1. Trimming removed 3 bases from V and 6 bases from J, leaving 19 bases between the germline ends. This sequence was found in a man younger than 30 in good health. Some clones in this sample may be carry-over from other donors' samples. The chain is assembled from TRBV29-1 and TRBJ2-3; confidence is insufficient to name the D gene. The sample taken for sequencing was naive CD4+ T cells from PBMCs. This sample's cell subset or site label indicates: CD45RA+ positively selected. The DNA is as follows: TGCAGCGTTGAGATGGTGCCTAGTAAGAGCGATACGCAGTATTTT. This is translated as CSVEMVPSKSDTQYF.